The 10 T cell receptor beta chains below all came from one sample that was sequenced in a study of blood T cell repertoires in COVID-19. Method: immunoSEQ multiplex PCR; TCRdb's copy keeps in-frame clones and lacks some. The sample records some 230,000 clones, almost 85% being singletons. The sequencing sample was made of PBMCs or T cells enriched from blood (not recorded which). Receptors were obtained from a man aged 35 to 55 who had recovered from COVID-19.

This clone was found once. Other DNA sequences in the sample encode the same CDR3. The CDR3 region is CAWSVRGSYSPLHF. The CDR3 DNA reads TGTGCCTGGAGTGTACGGGGGAGTTATTCACCCCTCCACTTT. This sequence joins TRBV30 and TRBJ1-6; weak D call: TRBD1 (5 bases). There are 14 residues in the CDR3. With 0 bases removed from V and 8 bases from J, the gap between germline ends came to 11 bases. The germline V gene has CDR1 GTSNPN and CDR2 SVGIG (reference sequence).

J is TRBJ2-1 and V is TRBV29-1, with 9 bases matching TRBD1. The trim removed 5 bases at V and 6 bases at J, leaving 8 bases unmatched. The V gene's germline CDR1 is SQVTM and CDR2 ANQGSEA. The CDR3 length is 14 residues. CDR3 bases: TGCAGCGTTTTGGGCGGGACAGGGAGCAATGAGCAGTTCTTC. Its translation is CSVLGGTGSNEQFF.

The chain recombines TRBV29-1 with TRBJ1-1; D unclear. The germline CDR1 and CDR2 sequences are SQVTM and ANQGSEA. The CDR3 length is 10 residues. V lost 5 bases, J lost 2 bases, and 3 bases lay in between. The DNA for the CDR3 is TGCAGCGTTTCTAACACTGAAGCTTTCTTT. Protein sequence: CSVSNTEAFF.

The chain is built from TRBV2 and TRBJ1-6; D is perhaps TRBD1 (6 bases). Trimming took off 8 bases at V and 8 bases at J, with 13 bases between the two ends. The CDR3 totals 13 residues. Germline assignment: CDR1 SNHLY and CDR2 FYNNEI. In DNA form, the CDR3 reads TGTGCCAGCCGTAGGACAGCTTATTCACCCCTCCACTTT. It codes for CASRRTAYSPLHF.

The chain joins TRBV7-8 to TRBJ1-5; 8 bases align to TRBD1. The V gene end was trimmed by 5 bases and the J gene end by 0 bases; junction bases not matched to a gene: 9. Germline V lookup: CDR1 SGHVS, CDR2 FQNEAQ. The CDR3 is made up of 17 amino acids. The CDR3 DNA follows: TGTGCCAGCAGCCAACCACAGGGGGGAAATAGCAATCAGCCCCAGCATTTT. It yields the protein CASSQPQGGNSNQPQHF.

This clone has just a few counts. The chain employs TRBV2 and TRBJ2-1; D not certain. This CDR3 has 13 residues. CDR1 and CDR2 (germline): SNHLY, FYNNEI. Trimming left V 4 bases short and J 5 bases short, with 9 bases between. The CDR3 is CASSGVEDNEQFF. The CDR3, as DNA: TGTGCCAGCAGTGGAGTCGAGGACAATGAGCAGTTCTTC.

This clone occurred a few times. V usage is TRBV6-1 and J usage is TRBJ1-2; 9 bases map to TRBD1. The trim removed 2 bases at V and 2 bases at J, leaving 6 bases unmatched. The CDR3 has 16 residues. CDR1 and CDR2 from the germline V gene are MNHNS and SASEGT. The CDR3 here is CASSESTGGSNYGYTF. The CDR3 coding sequence is TGTGCCAGCAGTGAATCCACAGGGGGCTCGAACTATGGCTACACCTTC.

The chain couples TRBV7-9 to TRBJ2-6; a weak D match, TRBD1 (6 bases). The V gene's germline CDR1 is SEHNR and CDR2 FQNEAQ (reference sequence). This CDR3 comprises 19 residues. V dropped 5 bases and J dropped 0 bases, with 20 bases sitting between them. The CDR3 reads CASSKAGAPTFSGANVLTF. The CDR3 region has the DNA TGTGCCAGCAGCAAAGCAGGGGCCCCTACATTCTCTGGGGCCAACGTCCTGACTTTC.

This chain links TRBV19 with TRBJ2-7; 11 bases are a match to TRBD1. CDR3 length: 15 residues. The ends lost 5 bases at V and 0 bases at J; junction bases unmatched: 3. Germline V gives CDR1 LNHDA, CDR2 SQIVND (reference sequence). CDR3: CASSVGTGGSYEQYF. The CDR3 nucleotides are TGTGCCAGTAGTGTTGGGACAGGGGGCTCCTACGAGCAGTACTTC. The variable domain in full, with the rest retrieved from reference TRBV19 and TRBJ2-7, is DGGITQSPKYLFRKEGQNVTLSCEQNLNHDAMYWYRQDPGQGLRLIYYSQIVNDFQKGDIAEGYSVSREKKESFPLTVTSAQKNPTAFYLCASSVGTGGSYEQYFGPGTRLTVT.

CDR3 nucleotides: TGTGCCAGCATGTCGGGGGGGTCGCTGGAGACCCAGTACTTC. This encodes CASMSGGSLETQYF. This rearrangement joins TRBV28 to TRBJ2-5, with 8 bases identical to TRBD2. Germline V CDR1 and CDR2: MDHEN, SYDVKM. Losses at the gene ends were 7 bases for V and 5 bases for J; bases not matched to a gene: 9. The length of the CDR3 is 14 residues.